This T cell receptor beta chain was sequenced in a study of CD4+ T cells in melanoma (dated by TCRdb to 2021 to 2024). With regard to the full study: Neoantigen-specific CD4+ T cells in human melanoma were investigated in the study.

For this chain, trimming is 2 bases at the V end and 5 bases at the J end, and the number of junction bases without a gene match is 14. Reading from cysteine to phenylalanine, the CDR3 counts 18 amino acids. Just CDR3 DNA is preserved here, 54 bases in frame from base 1. Based on the germline V gene, the CDR1 and CDR2 sequences are MDHEN and SYDVKM. Regarding this clone: The specificity of this receptor is unknown. Per-base quality was not reported, and no clone a single base away is much larger than it.

Libraries came from the immunoSEQ multiplex PCR assay. The immuneACCESS repertoire file appears here via TCRdb, limited to in-frame rearrangements. These files lack a portion of the clones; in checked studies, under half of the deficit traces to unresolved V genes, and the cause of the others is not known. The sample includes about 110,000 clones, with 80% to 95% observed a single time. About 3.3% of the sample is in the top ten clones. What the work shows at the level of the full study, not this receptor alone: Neoantigen-specific CD4+ T cells were reported to be correlated with the function of CD8+ T cells, macrophages and B cells. Diverse differentiation states were reported to be shown by neoantigen-specific CD4+ T cells in melanoma.

The donors were melanoma patients. Specimen: peripheral blood. The receptor's source is a human donor with melanoma. The V and J segments used are TRBV28 and TRBJ2-1; TRBD2 lines up with 8 middle nucleotides. The nucleotide sequence reads TGTGCCAGCAGTTTAAGGGCCTCTAGCGGGTTGGGTGACAATGAGCAGTTCTTC. Translated, it reads CASSLRASSGLGDNEQFF.